These T cell receptor beta chains were read from a single sample in a study of early T cells in non-severe SARS-CoV-2 infection. TCRdb reprocessed the 5' RACE reads via MiXCR and lists one record per CDR3 protein. The sample shows 43,000 or so distinct CDR3 sequences, under 4.5% of them seen only once. The sample taken for sequencing was whole blood. Every receptor here comes from an adult who was a healthcare worker with PCR-confirmed SARS-CoV-2 infection or an uninfected control (not recorded which). CDR3s include the opening cysteine and the closing phenylalanine or tryptophan. The D gene is left open where the match is weak. Clone size appears in some rows only: once, few, many, or a class for an expanded clone.

clone size,J gene,V gene,D gene,CDR3 DNA,CDR3 protein
many,TRBJ1-2,TRBV3-1,.,TGTGCCAGCAGCCAAGGAATCGTGGTAGTGGACTATGGCTACACCTTC,CASSQGIVVVDYGYTF
many,TRBJ2-3,TRBV27,.,TGTGCCAGCAGTCACACAGATACGCAGTATTTT,CASSHTDTQYF
many,TRBJ2-1,TRBV12-3/TRBV12-4,TRBD2,TGTGCCAGCACCCGTGGACTAGCGGGTTCCCCTCCTCGCAATGAGCAGTTCTTC,CASTRGLAGSPPRNEQFF
few,TRBJ1-5,TRBV5-6,.,TGTGCCAGCAGCCTGAGGAGTCCCCTAGGGCCCCAGCATTTT,CASSLRSPLGPQHF
many,TRBJ2-7,TRBV28,TRBD2,TGTGCCAGCAGGACGGCGACTAGCGGGAGAGGCGAGCAGTACTTC,CASRTATSGRGEQYF
.,TRBJ2-3,TRBV5-4,TRBD2,TGTGCCAGCAGCTCCGGGACTAGCGGGATGAGGACAGATACGCAGTATTTT,CASSSGTSGMRTDTQYF
many,TRBJ2-1,TRBV7-2,TRBD1,TGTGCCAGCAGCTTAGGTCCGGAGACAGGGATTAATGAGCAGTTCTTC,CASSLGPETGINEQFF
.,TRBJ2-3,TRBV12-2,.,TGTGCAAGTCGCCTACATAGCGGGGGATTGGTAGATACGCAGTATTTT,CASRLHSGGLVDTQYF
few,TRBJ2-3,TRBV20-1,.,TGCAGTGCTAGAGGGGGCTATTTTCCCGAGGCCCCAGATACGCAGTATTTT,CSARGGYFPEAPDTQYF
many,TRBJ2-3,TRBV10-3,TRBD2,TGTGCCACTCATAACCCAGCGGGGTTTAGCACAGATACGCAGTATTTT,CATHNPAGFSTDTQYF
.,TRBJ2-5,TRBV6-2/TRBV6-3,TRBD2,TGTGCCAGCAGTTCGGGACTAGCTCCGCAGGAGACCCAGTACTTC,CASSSGLAPQETQYF
many,TRBJ2-3,TRBV7-6,.,TGTGCCAGCAGCTTCACTACCACCACAGATACGCAGTATTTT,CASSFTTTTDTQYF
.,TRBJ2-6,TRBV4-1,TRBD2,TGCGCCAGCAGCCACGTGGGACTAGCGGATACCTCTGGGGCCAACGTCCTGACTTTC,CASSHVGLADTSGANVLTF
many,TRBJ2-2,TRBV30,.,TGTGCCTGGGACCTCACCGGGGAGCTGTTTTTT,CAWDLTGELFF
many,TRBJ2-3,TRBV7-9,.,TGTGCCAGCAGCCCCCTGGGGGGTAGCACAGATACGCAGTATTTT,CASSPLGGSTDTQYF
many,TRBJ1-1,TRBV2,TRBD1,TGTGCCAGCACGCCACGGCGACAGGGTAACACTGAAGCTTTCTTT,CASTPRRQGNTEAFF
few,TRBJ2-3,TRBV15,.,TGTGCCACCAGCCGCCCAAGCACAGATACGCAGTATTTT,CATSRPSTDTQYF
many,TRBJ2-3,TRBV7-3,.,TGTGCCAGCAGCATACCATCGGGAAGCGGGACAGGTACAGATACGCAGTATTTT,CASSIPSGSGTGTDTQYF
many,TRBJ1-5,TRBV6-1,.,TGTGCCAGCATTTCGGTACAAGGGAGACGTTTAGGGGCGGCGTATCAGCCCCAGCATTTT,CASISVQGRRLGAAYQPQHF
many,TRBJ1-6,TRBV29-1,.,TGCAGCGTTGAGGAAGGGGCAGGCTCACCCCTCCACTTT,CSVEEGAGSPLHF
many,TRBJ2-1,TRBV6-4,.,TGTGCCAGCAGTCAACAGGGACCCTTCTACAATGAGCAGTTCTTC,CASSQQGPFYNEQFF
many,TRBJ2-6,TRBV20-1,.,TGCAGTGCTAGAAGGGTGGCAGAACTACTTTCTGGGGCCAACGTCCTGACTTTC,CSARRVAELLSGANVLTF
many,TRBJ2-1,TRBV10-3,.,TGTGCCATCAGTGACCCCTACCCCCCGACCCGGGGCAATGAGCAGTTCTTC,CAISDPYPPTRGNEQFF
.,TRBJ2-1,TRBV9,TRBD2,TGTGCCAGCAGCGTAGGGCGGGGGTCCTACAATGAGCAGTTCTTC,CASSVGRGSYNEQFF
many,TRBJ1-5,TRBV12-3/TRBV12-4,.,TGTGCCAGCAGTCCCGAGCTGCACAGATCCCAGCATTTT,CASSPELHRSQHF
many,TRBJ1-3,TRBV12-3/TRBV12-4,.,TGTGCCAGCAGTGCGAGCTCTGGAAACACCATATATTTT,CASSASSGNTIYF
few,TRBJ2-7,TRBV6-8,.,TGTGCCAGCACCTACGAGCAGTACTTC,CASTYEQYF
many,TRBJ2-3,TRBV27,.,TGTGCCAGCAGTAACAGCGGGTCAGGCACAGATACGCAGTATTTT,CASSNSGSGTDTQYF
few,TRBJ1-3,TRBV15,.,TGTGCCACCAGCAGAGATGAAACAGGTCCTGGAAACACCATATATTTT,CATSRDETGPGNTIYF
many,TRBJ2-5,TRBV20-1,.,TGCAGTGCTAGAGATCCCGCTAGAACAGAGACCCAGTACTTC,CSARDPARTETQYF
many,TRBJ1-2,TRBV6-5,TRBD1,TGTGCCAGCAGTTACGTCCCAGGGGGACAAGGCTACACCTTC,CASSYVPGGQGYTF
.,TRBJ1-3,TRBV2,.,TGTGCCAGCGGACCCCACCGTTTTCCGATACATGGAACTGGAAACACCATATATTTT,CASGPHRFPIHGTGNTIYF
many,TRBJ1-2,TRBV12-3/TRBV12-4,.,TGTGCCAGCAGTTTAGTGACAGTTCAGGGCTACACCTTC,CASSLVTVQGYTF
few,TRBJ1-3,TRBV5-6,.,TGTGCCAGCAGCCGGGATGAAAACACCATATATTTT,CASSRDENTIYF
many,TRBJ2-7,TRBV29-1,.,TGCAGCGTTGAAGTGGCAGCCCCTCTCTCCTACGAGCAGTACTTC,CSVEVAAPLSYEQYF
.,TRBJ2-5,TRBV29-1,.,TGCAGCGTTTCCGGGGGCGGGGAGACCCAGTACTTC,CSVSGGGETQYF
.,TRBJ2-2,TRBV4-1,.,TGCGCCAGCAGCCAAGGGCGGGGGAACACCGGGGAGCTGTTTTTT,CASSQGRGNTGELFF